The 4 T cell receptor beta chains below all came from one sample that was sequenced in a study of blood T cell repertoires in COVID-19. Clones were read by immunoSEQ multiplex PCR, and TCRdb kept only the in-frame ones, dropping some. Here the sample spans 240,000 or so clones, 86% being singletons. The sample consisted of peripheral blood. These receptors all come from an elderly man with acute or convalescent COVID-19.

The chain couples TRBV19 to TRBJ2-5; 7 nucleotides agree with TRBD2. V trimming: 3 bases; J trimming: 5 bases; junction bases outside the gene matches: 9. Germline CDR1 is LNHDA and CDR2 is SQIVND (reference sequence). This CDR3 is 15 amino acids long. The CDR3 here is CASSIDGGGLETQYF. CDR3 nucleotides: TGTGCCAGTAGTATCGATGGGGGGGGTTTGGAGACCCAGTACTTC.

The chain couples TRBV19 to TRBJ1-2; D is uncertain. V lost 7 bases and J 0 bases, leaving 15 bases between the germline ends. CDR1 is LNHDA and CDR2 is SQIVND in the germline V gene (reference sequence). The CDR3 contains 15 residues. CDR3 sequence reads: CASTMAGSSNYGYTF. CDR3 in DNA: TGTGCCAGTACAATGGCCGGGTCGTCTAACTATGGCTACACCTTC.

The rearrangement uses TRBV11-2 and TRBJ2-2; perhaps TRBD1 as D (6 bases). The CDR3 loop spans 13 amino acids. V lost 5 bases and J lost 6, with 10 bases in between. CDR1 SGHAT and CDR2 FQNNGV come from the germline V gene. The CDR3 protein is CASSQGTSGELFF. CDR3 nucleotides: TGTGCCAGCAGCCAGGGGACGTCCGGGGAGCTGTTTTTT. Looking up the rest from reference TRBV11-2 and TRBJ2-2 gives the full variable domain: EAGVAQSPRYKIIEKRQSVAFWCNPISGHATLYWYQQILGQGPKLLIQFQNNGVVDDSQLPKDRFSAERLKGVDSTLKIQPAKLEDSAVYLCASSQGTSGELFFGEGSRLTVL.

This chain's CDR3 is CASSLGGSGVTDTQYF. The CDR3 DNA is TGCGCCAGCAGCTTGGGGGGGAGCGGGGTCACAGATACGCAGTATTTT. The rearrangement joins TRBV5-1 to TRBJ2-3; TRBD2 agrees at 7 bases. V shed 0 bases and J 2 bases; nucleotides not matched to a gene: 6. The germline V gene encodes CDR1 SGHRS and CDR2 YFSETQ. This CDR3 comprises 16 residues.